This T cell receptor beta chain was recovered during a study of blood T cell repertoires in COVID-19. Study-level information: PBMCs, B-cell-depleted T cells, or T cells were the source of the cDNA or gDNA that made up the material.

The trim removed 6 bases at V and 4 bases at J, leaving 3 bases unmatched. Germline V CDR1 and CDR2: KGHSH, LQKENI. The CDR3 totals 13 residues. Sequenced by immunoSEQ multiplex PCR; TCRdb stores in-frame clones only, minus some. The profile shows over 250,000 clones, roughly 80% of them singletons. The chain couples TRBV18 to TRBJ1-5; 7 positions match TRBD1. The TCR was taken from a human donor with COVID-19, enrolled during active disease. The donor label of this sample is uncertain. The specimen sequenced was peripheral blood. CDR3 loop: CASSGTENQPQHF. Written as DNA, the CDR3 is TGTGCCAGCTCCGGGACAGAGAATCAGCCCCAGCATTTT.